The 26 T cell receptor beta chains given below trace back to one sample, sequenced in a study of blood T cell repertoires in COVID-19 (dated by TCRdb to 2020 to 2021). Libraries were built with the immunoSEQ multiplex PCR assay. Sourced from immuneACCESS, this table was stored by TCRdb with only in-frame sequences that have V and J called. A share of the clones is absent; for the studies checked, an unresolved V gene accounts for under half, and the remainder has no known explanation. Within this sample are 200,000 to 250,000 clones, with around four fifths of them counted one time only. The ten largest make up around 18% of the sample. Material for sequencing was peripheral blood. These receptors were taken from a woman aged 80 or older with active or convalescent COVID-19.

The chain recombines TRBV4-1 with TRBJ2-1; D remains ambiguous. Germline V gives CDR1 MGHRA, CDR2 YSYEKL. The CDR3 sequence is 17 residues long. Trimming removed 0 bases at V and 0 bases at J, with 12 bases between. In DNA form, the CDR3 reads TGCGCCAGCAGCCAAGATGAGACACCGAGCTCCTACAATGAGCAGTTCTTC. Translating it yields CASSQDETPSSYNEQFF.

The chain uses TRBV18 and TRBJ2-7, with 7 bases aligning to TRBD1. Germline-derived CDR1 and CDR2 are KGHSH and LQKENI. The trim removed 8 bases at V and 2 bases at J, leaving 3 bases unmatched. The CDR3 has 12 residues. The CDR3 DNA is TGTGCCAGCGAGGGGGCCCCCTACGAGCAGTACTTC. It translates to CASEGAPYEQYF.

The chain combines TRBV12-2 with TRBJ2-7; the D call TRBD1 from the table was never checked on the DNA. TRBV12-2 is designated a pseudogene. The CDR3 spans 11 residues. The CDR3 loop reads CASRGIYEQYF. CDR3 nucleotide sequence: TGTGCAAGTCGCGGCATATACGAGCAGTACTTC.

This rearrangement joins TRBV5-1 to TRBJ2-2, with D tentatively TRBD2 (6 bases). Per the germline V gene, CDR1 is SGHRS and CDR2 is YFSETQ. Trimming took 4 bases from V and 4 from J, leaving 11 bases between them. This CDR3 has 14 residues. DNA for the CDR3: TGCGCCAGCAGCCCTAGCGACCCCACCGGGGAGCTGTTTTTT. It codes for CASSPSDPTGELFF. Based on the CDR3 plus reference TRBV5-1 and TRBJ2-2, the full variable domain is KAGVTQTPRYLIKTRGQQVTLSCSPISGHRSVSWYQQTPGQGLQFLFEYFSETQRNKGNFPGRFSGRQFSNSRSEMNVSTLELGDSALYLCASSPSDPTGELFFGEGSRLTVL.

A few counts support this clone. The rearrangement uses TRBV7-9 and TRBJ1-1, with D maybe TRBD1 (5 bases). The CDR3 loop spans 18 amino acids. CDR1 and CDR2 (germline): SEHNR, FQNEAQ (reference sequence). V lost 3 bases and J 5 bases, leaving 25 bases between the germline ends. The CDR3 region is CASSFPKERGWSRTEAFF. CDR3 sequence (DNA): TGTGCCAGCAGCTTTCCAAAGGAAAGGGGCTGGTCGAGAACTGAAGCTTTCTTT. The full variable domain, with the rest looked up from reference TRBV7-9 and TRBJ1-1, is DTGVSQNPRHKITKRGQNVTFRCDPISEHNRLYWYRQTLGQGPEFLTYFQNEAQLEKSRLLSDRFSAERPKGSFSTLEIQRTEQGDSAMYLCASSFPKERGWSRTEAFFGQGTRLTVV.

J is TRBJ1-6 and V is TRBV5-8, with D perhaps matching TRBD1 (6 bases). The V gene's germline CDR1 is SGHTS and CDR2 YDEGEE. V was trimmed by 4 bases and J by 7 bases, leaving 15 bases between them. This CDR3 has 15 residues. As DNA, the CDR3 is TGTGCCAGCAGCCGCAGGGGAAATGACAATTCACCCCTCCACTTT. Translated: CASSRRGNDNSPLHF.

This clone was seen a few times. This chain connects TRBV11-2 to TRBJ2-2, with D possibly being TRBD2 (5 bases). The CDR3 runs to 14 residues. With 1 base removed from V and 4 bases from J, the gap between germline ends came to 7 bases. Per the germline V gene, CDR1 is SGHAT and CDR2 is FQNNGV. Written as DNA, the CDR3 is TGTGCCAGCAGCTTAGTGGCGGGCACCGGGGAGCTGTTTTTT. As protein: CASSLVAGTGELFF.

The genes are TRBV10-3 and TRBJ1-2; 7 positions match TRBD1. CDR1 is ENHRY, CDR2 SYGVKD, per germline. This CDR3 is built from 17 residues. V dropped 0 bases and J dropped 4; count of bases not matched to a gene: 11. CDR3 residues: CAISESTRDSSFYGYTF. The CDR3 coding sequence is TGTGCCATCAGTGAGTCAACCCGGGACAGTTCATTCTATGGCTACACCTTC.

Only one count was recorded for this clone. V gene TRBV11-1 combines with J gene TRBJ2-7, with D possibly matching TRBD1 (7 bases). CDR3 size: 15 residues. The germline gives CDR1 SGHAT, CDR2 FQDESV (reference sequence). The V and J ends lost 1 base and 5 bases respectively, with 15 bases between them. The chain's CDR3 is CASSLVGRGAHEQYF. In DNA, the CDR3 is TGTGCCAGCAGCTTAGTGGGCAGGGGGGCCCACGAGCAGTACTTC. The full variable domain, with the rest looked up from reference TRBV11-1 and TRBJ2-7, is EAEVAQSPRYKITEKSQAVAFWCDPISGHATLYWYRQILGQGPELLVQFQDESVVDDSQLPKDRFSAERLKGVDSTLKIQPAELGDSAMYLCASSLVGRGAHEQYFGPGTRLTVT.

The chain couples TRBV19 to TRBJ2-6; 11 positions agree with TRBD1. The CDR3 spans 18 residues. Unmatched junction bases numbered 5, after V lost 4 bases and J lost 0 bases. Germline values: CDR1 LNHDA, CDR2 SQIVND (reference sequence). The DNA of the CDR3 is TGTGCCAGTAGTAGGGACAGGGGGACTATCTCTGGGGCCAACGTCCTGACTTTC. Translating it yields CASSRDRGTISGANVLTF.

This chain links TRBV19 with TRBJ1-2; no clear D. Germline V gene lookup returns CDR1 LNHDA and CDR2 SQIVND (reference sequence). This CDR3 is built from 15 residues. V was cut by 1 base and J by 5 bases, with 14 bases left in between. The CDR3 protein is CASSIGTSGGYGYTF. In DNA, the CDR3 is TGTGCCAGTAGTATAGGGACCTCCGGAGGGTATGGCTACACCTTC.

This chain uses TRBV18 with TRBJ1-3, with 9 bases aligning to TRBD1. Germline lookup yields CDR1 KGHSH and CDR2 LQKENI. The CDR3 length is 14 residues. Trimming cost V 5 bases and J 5 bases; bases outside gene matches: 4. The CDR3 nucleotides read TGTGCCAGCTCAACCGGGACAGGGAGAAACACCATATATTTT. It codes for CASSTGTGRNTIYF.

The chain employs TRBV5-4 and TRBJ2-7; 8 bases map to TRBD2. The CDR3 is 15 amino acids. After removal of 1 base from V and 1 base from J, the junction contained 4 bases not matched to a gene. From germline, CDR1 is SGHNT and CDR2 YYREEE (reference sequence). CDR3 nucleotide sequence: TGTGCCAGCAGCTTGCCCGGGGGGGCGTCCTACGAGCAGTACTTC. Encoded protein: CASSLPGGASYEQYF.

In regard to this clone: Other DNA variants within this sample encode the same CDR3. This chain links TRBV18 with TRBJ2-1, with a weak D call TRBD2 (5 bases). The germline V gene encodes CDR1 KGHSH and CDR2 LQKENI. The CDR3 has 14 residues. V lost 0 bases to trimming and J lost 4 bases, with 7 bases between them. The CDR3, as DNA: TGTGCCAGCTCACCACCTAGCGTGTACAATGAGCAGTTCTTC. It specifies CASSPPSVYNEQFF.

This clone has only one observation. The chain links TRBV14 to TRBJ2-3, with 9 bases fitting TRBD2. V trimming: 6 bases; J trimming: 1 base; junction bases outside the gene matches: 5. This CDR3 region has 15 residues. Germline CDR1 and CDR2: SGHDN and FVKESK. The CDR3 region has the DNA TGTGCCAGCAGACGACTAGCGGACCGCACAGATACGCAGTATTTT. Translated: CASRRLADRTDTQYF. Full variable domain (rest looked up from reference TRBV14 and TRBJ2-3): EAGVTQFPSHSVIEKGQTVTLRCDPISGHDNLYWYRRVMGKEIKFLLHFVKESKQDESGMPNNRFLAERTGGTYSTLKVQPAELEDSGVYFCASRRLADRTDTQYFGPGTRLTVL.

The chain joins TRBV19 to TRBJ2-3; D is perhaps TRBD1 (5 bases). Germline V gene data show CDR1 as LNHDA and CDR2 as SQIVND (reference sequence). V was trimmed by 5 bases and J by 2 bases, leaving 8 bases between them. The CDR3 sequence is 13 residues long. CDR3 protein: CASSRQITDTQYF. CDR3 nucleotide sequence: TGTGCCAGTAGTCGACAGATCACAGATACGCAGTATTTT.

DNA of the CDR3: TGTGCCAGCAGTTTAACGGGGGGGCAAAACACCATATATTTT. Its translation: CASSLTGGQNTIYF. V and J are TRBV27 and TRBJ1-3, with a weak D call TRBD1 (6 bases). With 2 bases removed from V and 6 bases from J, the gap between germline ends came to 11 bases. The germline V gene has CDR1 MNHEY and CDR2 SMNVEV (reference sequence). CDR3 size: 14 residues.

This chain's CDR3 is CASSLDSSSSTDTQYF. The CDR3 region has the DNA TGCGCCAGCAGCTTGGACAGTTCATCTAGCACAGATACGCAGTATTTT. The rearrangement links TRBV5-1 to TRBJ2-3, with D unclear. V was cut by 0 bases and J by 0 bases, with 11 bases left in between. CDR3 length: 16 residues. Looked up from germline, CDR1 is SGHRS and CDR2 is YFSETQ. Drawing the rest from reference TRBV5-1 and TRBJ2-3, the complete variable domain is KAGVTQTPRYLIKTRGQQVTLSCSPISGHRSVSWYQQTPGQGLQFLFEYFSETQRNKGNFPGRFSGRQFSNSRSEMNVSTLELGDSALYLCASSLDSSSSTDTQYFGPGTRLTVL.

The gene calls are TRBV7-2 and TRBJ2-1, with TRBD2 matching 16 bases. The CDR3 extends over 17 amino acids. Germline-derived CDR1 and CDR2 are SGHTA and FQGNSA. With 4 bases clipped from V and 6 bases from J, the junction kept 6 bases outside the gene matches. CDR3 nucleotides: TGTGCCAGCAGCTGGGGACTAGCGGGGGGGATAGGCAATGAGCAGTTCTTC. This translates into CASSWGLAGGIGNEQFF.

J is TRBJ2-1 and V is TRBV7-3; unclear D gene. Germline CDR1 SGHTA, CDR2 FQGTGA. The V gene lost 2 bases and the J gene lost 6 bases, with 8 bases spanning the gap. The CDR3 is 13 residues long. In nucleotides, the CDR3 is TGTGCCAGCAGCTTACAGTCGTCCAATGAGCAGTTCTTC. Protein product: CASSLQSSNEQFF.

Only one count was recorded for this clone. The chain recombines TRBV19 with TRBJ2-1; D possibly corresponds to TRBD2 (5 bases). V lost 3 bases and J 2 bases, leaving 11 bases between the germline ends. Germline CDR1 is LNHDA and CDR2 is SQIVND (reference sequence). The CDR3 extends over 15 amino acids. This CDR3 is CASSISAEPYNEQFF. CDR3 nucleotide sequence: TGTGCCAGTAGTATCTCAGCGGAGCCCTACAATGAGCAGTTCTTC.

The V call is TRBV23-1, the J call TRBJ2-1; TRBD2 aligns across 7 bases. TRBV23-1 is placed among ORFs of uncertain function. Trimming took 3 bases from V and 10 from J; bases not matched to a gene: 6. This CDR3 comprises 13 residues. In DNA form, the CDR3 reads TGCGCCAGCAGTCACCGACGACTAGCAGAGCAGTTCTTC. It encodes CASSHRRLAEQFF.

This chain connects TRBV6-1 to TRBJ2-7; possibly TRBD1 for D (5 bases). CDR3 length equals 16 residues. Deletions cut 3 bases from V and 4 bases from J, with 19 bases between. Germline CDR1 is MNHNS and CDR2 is SASEGT. Here the CDR3 DNA reads TGTGCCAGCAGTGATAGACAGTACGTTACCTTGTACGAGCAGTACTTC. This codes for CASSDRQYVTLYEQYF.

The chain couples TRBV7-2 to TRBJ1-2; D gene ambiguous. The V end was cut by 0 bases, the J end by 1 base, with 15 bases between. Germline loops: CDR1 SGHTA, CDR2 FQGNSA. This CDR3 is built from 17 residues. CDR3 amino acids: CASSLAPGISLNYGYTF. CDR3 DNA: TGTGCCAGCAGCTTAGCCCCCGGGATAAGTCTTAACTATGGCTACACCTTC. Using reference TRBV7-2 and TRBJ1-2 for the parts outside the CDR3, the full variable domain is GAGVSQSPSNKVTEKGKDVELRCDPISGHTALYWYRQSLGQGLEFLIYFQGNSAPDKSGLPSDRFSAERTGGSVSTLTIQRTQQEDSAVYLCASSLAPGISLNYGYTFGSGTRLTVV.

This sequence joins TRBV12-3 or TRBV12-4 and TRBJ1-4; 7 bases are a match to TRBD1. V dropped 6 bases and J dropped 8; count of bases not matched to a gene: 3. CDR3 length equals 12 residues. In DNA form, the CDR3 reads TGTGCCAGCAGAGACAGGGTAGAAAAACTGTTTTTT. Protein product: CASRDRVEKLFF.

J is TRBJ2-5 and V is TRBV7-2; a possible D gene is TRBD1 (5 bases). This CDR3 spans 14 amino acids. V dropped 5 bases and J dropped 5 bases, with 15 bases sitting between them. Germline V gene sequence: CDR1 SGHTA, CDR2 FQGNSA. For the CDR3, the DNA is TGTGCCAGCAGCATTGACAGTCTGGTGGAGACCCAGTACTTC. This encodes CASSIDSLVETQYF.